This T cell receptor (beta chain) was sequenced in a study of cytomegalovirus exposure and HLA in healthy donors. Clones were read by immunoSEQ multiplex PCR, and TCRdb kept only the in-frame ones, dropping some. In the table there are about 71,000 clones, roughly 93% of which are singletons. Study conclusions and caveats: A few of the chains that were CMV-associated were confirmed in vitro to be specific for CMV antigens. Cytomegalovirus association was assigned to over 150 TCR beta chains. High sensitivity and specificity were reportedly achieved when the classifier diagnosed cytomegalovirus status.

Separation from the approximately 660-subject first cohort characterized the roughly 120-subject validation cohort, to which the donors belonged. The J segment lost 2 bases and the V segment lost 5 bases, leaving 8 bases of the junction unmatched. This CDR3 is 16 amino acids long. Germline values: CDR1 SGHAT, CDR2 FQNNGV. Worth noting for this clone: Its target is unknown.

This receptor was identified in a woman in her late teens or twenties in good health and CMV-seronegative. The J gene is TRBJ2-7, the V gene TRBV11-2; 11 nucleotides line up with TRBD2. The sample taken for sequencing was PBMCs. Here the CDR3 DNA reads TGTGCCAGCAGCCCCAGCCCACTAGCGGGAGCCTACGAGCAGTACTTC. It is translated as CASSPSPLAGAYEQYF.